The sequence of this T cell receptor beta chain was determined in a study of Graves' ophthalmopathy and Graves' hyperthyroidism. Background on the study: At the time of initial diagnosis and before any treatment, peripheral blood was collected.

Findings and caveats of the study: Built on 13 signatures, a model told ophthalmopathy apart from stable hyperthyroidism with about 90% sensitivity and 75% to 82% specificity.

For repertoire sequencing, the TCR beta CDR3 regions were amplified from RNA transcripts. The library came from an HTBI-primed first-round RT-PCR and a second-round multiplex PCR. MiXCR was run by TCRdb on the multiplex PCR reads, yielding one entry per CDR3 protein. In the table there are just over 400,000 distinct CDR3 sequences, under 25% of which are singletons. Trimming left V 3 bases short and J 1 base short, with 9 bases between. The CDR3 has 14 residues. Clinicians made diagnoses from clinical symptoms, serum thyroxine, TRAb, thyroid ultrasound and orbital computed tomography. The authors used Ficoll-Paque density gradient centrifugation to separate PBMCs. The input was more than 7.5 ml of fresh peripheral blood. Turning to this clonotype: As yet, its antigen is unknown.

This TCR was sampled from a woman under 30 with stable Graves' hyperthyroidism. The V call is TRBV12-3 or TRBV12-4, the J call TRBJ1-1; D unclear. The sequenced material came from peripheral blood. CDR3 sequence (DNA): TGTGCCAGCAGTTTTTCCAGCTCGAACACTGAAGCTTTCTTT. Translating gives CASSFSSSNTEAFF.